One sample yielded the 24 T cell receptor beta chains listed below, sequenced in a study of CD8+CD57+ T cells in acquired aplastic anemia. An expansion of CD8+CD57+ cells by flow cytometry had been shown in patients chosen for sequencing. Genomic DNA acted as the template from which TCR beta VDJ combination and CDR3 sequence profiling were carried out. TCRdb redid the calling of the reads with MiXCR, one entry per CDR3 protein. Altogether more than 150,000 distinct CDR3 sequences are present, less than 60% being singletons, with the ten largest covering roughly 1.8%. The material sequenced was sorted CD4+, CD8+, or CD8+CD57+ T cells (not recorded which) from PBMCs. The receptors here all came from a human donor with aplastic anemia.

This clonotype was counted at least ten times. The CDR3 DNA sequence: TGTGCCAGTAATTTAAATGGCAACTCTGGGGCCAACGTCCTGACTTTC. This translates into CASNLNGNSGANVLTF. The V and J genes are TRBV19 and TRBJ2-6; D call uncertain. The CDR3 totals 16 residues. Germline CDR1 is LNHDA and CDR2 is SQIVND (reference sequence). V lost 7 bases and J 0 bases, leaving 13 bases between the germline ends.

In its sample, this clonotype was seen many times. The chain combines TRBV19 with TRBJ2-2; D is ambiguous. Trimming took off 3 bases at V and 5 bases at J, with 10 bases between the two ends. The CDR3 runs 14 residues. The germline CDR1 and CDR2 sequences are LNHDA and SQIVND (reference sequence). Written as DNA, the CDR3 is TGTGCCAGTAGTATCGGCTCTGCTACCGGGGAGCTGTTTTTT. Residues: CASSIGSATGELFF.

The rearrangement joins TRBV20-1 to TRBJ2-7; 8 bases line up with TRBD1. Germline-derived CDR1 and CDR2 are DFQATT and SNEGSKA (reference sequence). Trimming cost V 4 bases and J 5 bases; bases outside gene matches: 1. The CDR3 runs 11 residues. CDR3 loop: CSANRGDEQYF. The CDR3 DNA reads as TGCAGTGCTAACAGGGGGGACGAGCAGTACTTC.

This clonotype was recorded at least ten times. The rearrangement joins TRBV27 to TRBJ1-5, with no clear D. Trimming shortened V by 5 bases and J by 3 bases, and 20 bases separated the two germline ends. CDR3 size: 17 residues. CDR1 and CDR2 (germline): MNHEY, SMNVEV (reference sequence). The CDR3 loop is CASSATPVGSYNQPQHF. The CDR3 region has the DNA TGTGCCAGCAGTGCCACCCCCGTGGGGAGTTACAATCAGCCCCAGCATTTT.

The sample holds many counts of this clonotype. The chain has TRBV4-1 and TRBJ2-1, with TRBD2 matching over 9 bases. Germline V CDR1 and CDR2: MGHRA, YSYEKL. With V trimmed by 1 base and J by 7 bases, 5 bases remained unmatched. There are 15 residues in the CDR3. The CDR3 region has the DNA TGCGCCAGCAGCCAAGGGACTAGCGAAAGGAATGAGCAGTTCTTC. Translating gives CASSQGTSERNEQFF.

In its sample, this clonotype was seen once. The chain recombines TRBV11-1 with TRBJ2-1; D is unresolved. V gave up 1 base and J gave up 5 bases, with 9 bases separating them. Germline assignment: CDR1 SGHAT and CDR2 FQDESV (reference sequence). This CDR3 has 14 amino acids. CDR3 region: CASSLVLPDNEQFF. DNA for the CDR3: TGTGCCAGCAGCTTAGTTTTACCCGACAATGAGCAGTTCTTC.

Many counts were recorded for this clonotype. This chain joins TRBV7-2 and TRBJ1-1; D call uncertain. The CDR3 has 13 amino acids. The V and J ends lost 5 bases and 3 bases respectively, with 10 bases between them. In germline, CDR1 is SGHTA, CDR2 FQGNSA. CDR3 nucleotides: TGTGCCAGCAGCCTCGCCGGGGACACTGAAGCTTTCTTT. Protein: CASSLAGDTEAFF.

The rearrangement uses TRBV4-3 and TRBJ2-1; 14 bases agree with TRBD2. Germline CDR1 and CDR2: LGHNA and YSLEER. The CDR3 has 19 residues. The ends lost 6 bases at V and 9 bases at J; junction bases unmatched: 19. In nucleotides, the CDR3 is TGCGCCAGCAGACACCAGGGGACTAGCGGGAGCCCCCCCCCTGGTGAGCAGTTCTTC. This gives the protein CASRHQGTSGSPPPGEQFF.

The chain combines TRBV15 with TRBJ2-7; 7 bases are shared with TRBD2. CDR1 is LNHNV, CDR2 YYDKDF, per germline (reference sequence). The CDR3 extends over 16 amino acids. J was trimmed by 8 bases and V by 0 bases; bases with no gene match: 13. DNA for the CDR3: TGTGCCACCAGCAGAGATCGGGGGGTGGGGGACCTCCAGCAGTACTTC. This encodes CATSRDRGVGDLQQYF.

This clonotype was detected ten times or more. CDR3 region: CASSPQGVVNSPLHF. In DNA form, the CDR3 reads TGTGCCAGCAGTCCACAGGGTGTAGTGAATTCACCCCTCCACTTT. The rearrangement joins TRBV6-4 to TRBJ1-6; a possible D gene is TRBD1 (6 bases). V lost 5 bases, J lost 7 bases, and 15 bases lay in between. The CDR3 totals 15 residues. Germline V gene sequence: CDR1 MRHNA, CDR2 SNTAGT.

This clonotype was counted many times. This chain's CDR3 is CASSEAWGTGGKHEQYF. CDR3 nucleotide sequence: TGTGCCAGCAGTGAAGCGTGGGGGACAGGGGGCAAGCACGAGCAGTACTTC. This chain joins TRBV6-1 and TRBJ2-7; TRBD1 matches 12 bases. CDR1 and CDR2 (germline): MNHNS, SASEGT. This CDR3 has 17 amino acids. The J segment lost 5 bases and the V segment lost 0 bases, leaving 8 bases of the junction unmatched.

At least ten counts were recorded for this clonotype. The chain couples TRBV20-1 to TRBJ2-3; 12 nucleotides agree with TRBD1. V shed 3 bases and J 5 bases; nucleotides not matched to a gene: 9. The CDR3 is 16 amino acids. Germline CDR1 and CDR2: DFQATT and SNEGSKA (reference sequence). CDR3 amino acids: CSARDRDRGLRDTQYF. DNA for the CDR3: TGCAGTGCTAGGGACCGGGACAGGGGGCTTAGAGATACGCAGTATTTT.

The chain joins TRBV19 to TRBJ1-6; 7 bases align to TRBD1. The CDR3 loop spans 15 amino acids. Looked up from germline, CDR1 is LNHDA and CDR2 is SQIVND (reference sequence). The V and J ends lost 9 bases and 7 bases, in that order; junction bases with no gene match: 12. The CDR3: CASSEAPGGNSPLHF. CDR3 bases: TGTGCCAGCAGTGAAGCGCCAGGGGGGAATTCACCCCTCCACTTT. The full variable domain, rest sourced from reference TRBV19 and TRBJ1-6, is DGGITQSPKYLFRKEGQNVTLSCEQNLNHDAMYWYRQDPGQGLRLIYYSQIVNDFQKGDIAEGYSVSREKKESFPLTVTSAQKNPTAFYLCASSEAPGGNSPLHFGNGTRLTVT.

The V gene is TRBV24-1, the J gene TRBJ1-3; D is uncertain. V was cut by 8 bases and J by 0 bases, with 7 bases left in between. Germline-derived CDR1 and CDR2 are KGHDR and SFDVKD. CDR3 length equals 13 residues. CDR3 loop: CATNGRSGNTIYF. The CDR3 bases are TGTGCCACCAACGGGCGCTCTGGAAACACCATATATTTT.

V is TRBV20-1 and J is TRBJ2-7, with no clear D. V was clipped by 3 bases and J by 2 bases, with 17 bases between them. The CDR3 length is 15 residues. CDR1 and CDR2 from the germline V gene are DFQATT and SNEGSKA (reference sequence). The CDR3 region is CSARAVGVSPYEQYF. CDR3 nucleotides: TGCAGTGCTAGGGCTGTTGGGGTCTCGCCCTACGAGCAGTACTTC.

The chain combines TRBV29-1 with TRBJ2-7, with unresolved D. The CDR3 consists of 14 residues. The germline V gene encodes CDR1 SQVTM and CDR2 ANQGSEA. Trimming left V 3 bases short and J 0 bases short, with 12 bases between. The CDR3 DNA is TGCAGCGTTGAGTTAGCAGGATTCTCCTACGAGCAGTACTTC. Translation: CSVELAGFSYEQYF.

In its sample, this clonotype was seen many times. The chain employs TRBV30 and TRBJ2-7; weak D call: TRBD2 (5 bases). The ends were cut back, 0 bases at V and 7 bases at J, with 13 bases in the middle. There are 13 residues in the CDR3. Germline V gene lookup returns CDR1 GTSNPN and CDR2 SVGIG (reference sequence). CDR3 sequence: CAWSVSRSGEQYF. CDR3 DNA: TGTGCCTGGAGTGTAAGTCGGTCGGGGGAGCAGTACTTC.

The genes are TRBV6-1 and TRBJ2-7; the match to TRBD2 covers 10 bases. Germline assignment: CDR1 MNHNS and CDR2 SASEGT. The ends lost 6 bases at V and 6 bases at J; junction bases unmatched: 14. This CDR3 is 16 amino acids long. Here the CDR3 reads CASSSSGGESLGEQYF. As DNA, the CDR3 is TGTGCCAGCAGCTCTAGCGGGGGCGAGTCCCTCGGCGAGCAGTACTTC.

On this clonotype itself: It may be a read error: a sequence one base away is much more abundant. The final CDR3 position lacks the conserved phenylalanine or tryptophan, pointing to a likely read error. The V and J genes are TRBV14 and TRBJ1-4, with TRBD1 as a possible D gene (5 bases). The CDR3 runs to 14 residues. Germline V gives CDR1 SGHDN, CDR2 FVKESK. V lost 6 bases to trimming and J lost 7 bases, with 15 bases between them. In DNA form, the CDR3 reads TGTGCCAGCAGTGACGACGGAAGGGGTGAAAAACTGTTTCTT. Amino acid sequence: CASSDDGRGEKLFL.

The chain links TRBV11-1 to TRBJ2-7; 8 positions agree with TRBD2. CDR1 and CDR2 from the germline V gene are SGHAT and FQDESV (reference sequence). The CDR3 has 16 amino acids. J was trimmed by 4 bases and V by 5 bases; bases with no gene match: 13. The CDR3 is CASSPAKLAGQYEQYF. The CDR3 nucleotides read TGTGCCAGCAGCCCCGCCAAGCTAGCGGGCCAATACGAGCAGTACTTC.

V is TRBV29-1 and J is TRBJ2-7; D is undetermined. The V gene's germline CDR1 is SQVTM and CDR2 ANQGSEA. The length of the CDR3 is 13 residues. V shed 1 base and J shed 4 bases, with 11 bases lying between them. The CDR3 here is CSVEGTRSYEQYF. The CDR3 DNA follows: TGCAGCGTTGAAGGGACGAGAAGTTACGAGCAGTACTTC.

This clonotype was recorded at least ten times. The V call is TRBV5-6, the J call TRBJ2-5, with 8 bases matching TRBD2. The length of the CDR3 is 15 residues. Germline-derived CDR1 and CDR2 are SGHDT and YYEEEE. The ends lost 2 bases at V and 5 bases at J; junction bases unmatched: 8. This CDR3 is CASSLERELGETQYF. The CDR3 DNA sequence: TGTGCCAGCAGCTTAGAGCGGGAGCTGGGGGAGACCCAGTACTTC. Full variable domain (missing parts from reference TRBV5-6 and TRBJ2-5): DAGVTQSPTHLIKTRGQQVTLRCSPKSGHDTVSWYQQALGQGPQFIFQYYEEEERQRGNFPDRFSGHQFPNYSSELNVNALLLGDSALYLCASSLERELGETQYFGPGTRLLVL.

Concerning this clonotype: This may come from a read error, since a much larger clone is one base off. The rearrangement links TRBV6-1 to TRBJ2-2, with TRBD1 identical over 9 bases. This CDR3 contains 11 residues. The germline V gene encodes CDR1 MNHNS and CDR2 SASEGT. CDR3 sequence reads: CVGQGPGELFF. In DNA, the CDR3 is TGTGTCGGACAGGGGCCCGGGGAGCTGTTTTTT.

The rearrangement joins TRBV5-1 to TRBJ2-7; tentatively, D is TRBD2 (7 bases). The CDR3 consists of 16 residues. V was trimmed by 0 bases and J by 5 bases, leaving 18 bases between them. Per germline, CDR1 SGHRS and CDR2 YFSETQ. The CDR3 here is CASSLEVRGGRNEQYF. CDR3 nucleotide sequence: TGCGCCAGCAGCTTGGAGGTTAGGGGGGGAAGAAACGAGCAGTACTTC. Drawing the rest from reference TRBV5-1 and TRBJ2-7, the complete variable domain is KAGVTQTPRYLIKTRGQQVTLSCSPISGHRSVSWYQQTPGQGLQFLFEYFSETQRNKGNFPGRFSGRQFSNSRSEMNVSTLELGDSALYLCASSLEVRGGRNEQYFGPGTRLTVT.